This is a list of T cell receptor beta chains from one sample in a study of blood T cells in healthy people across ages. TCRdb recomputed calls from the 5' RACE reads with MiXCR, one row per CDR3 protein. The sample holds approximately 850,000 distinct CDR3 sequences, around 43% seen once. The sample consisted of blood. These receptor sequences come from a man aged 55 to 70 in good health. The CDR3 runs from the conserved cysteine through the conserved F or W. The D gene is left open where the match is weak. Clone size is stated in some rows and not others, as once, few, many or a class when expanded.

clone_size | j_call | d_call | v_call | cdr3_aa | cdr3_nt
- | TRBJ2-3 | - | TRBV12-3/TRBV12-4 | CASSRMGTDTQYF | TGTGCCAGCAGTAGAATGGGAACAGATACGCAGTATTTT
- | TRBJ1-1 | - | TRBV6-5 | CASSQLRESTEAFF | TGTGCCAGCAGCCAATTGAGAGAGAGCACTGAAGCTTTCTTT
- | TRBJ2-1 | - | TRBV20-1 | CSASRGPGGHEQFF | TGCAGTGCTAGTCGGGGGCCCGGTGGCCATGAGCAGTTCTTC
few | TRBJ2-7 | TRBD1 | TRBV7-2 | CASSLGQGPNYEQYF | TGTGCCAGCAGCTTAGGACAGGGGCCCAACTACGAGCAGTACTTC
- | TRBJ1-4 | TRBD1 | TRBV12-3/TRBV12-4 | CASSGTGGAEKLFF | TGTGCCAGCAGTGGGACAGGGGGAGCTGAAAAACTGTTTTTT
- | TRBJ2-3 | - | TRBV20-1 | CSARGRVGTDTQYF | TGCAGTGCTAGGGGGCGGGTGGGCACAGATACGCAGTATTTT
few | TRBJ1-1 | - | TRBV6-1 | CASSEVTEAFF | TGTGCCAGCAGTGAAGTGACTGAAGCTTTCTTT
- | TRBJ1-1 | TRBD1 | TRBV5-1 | CASSLAPPGTGITEAFF | TGCGCCAGCAGCTTGGCCCCGCCGGGGACAGGGATCACTGAAGCTTTCTTT
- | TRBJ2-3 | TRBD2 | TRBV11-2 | CASSATRTGILAGGPRDTQYF | TGTGCCAGCAGCGCGACCCGGACAGGGATTTTAGCGGGGGGCCCCAGAGATACGCAGTATTTT
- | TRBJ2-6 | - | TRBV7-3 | CASSLMAARTSSGANVLTF | TGTGCCAGCAGCTTAATGGCAGCCAGGACAAGCTCTGGGGCCAACGTCCTGACTTTC
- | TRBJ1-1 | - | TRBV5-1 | CASSLAQKNTEAFF | TGCGCCAGCAGCTTGGCCCAGAAGAACACTGAAGCTTTCTTT
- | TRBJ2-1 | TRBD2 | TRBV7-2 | CASSLAKTSGGRDEQFF | TGTGCCAGCAGCTTAGCGAAAACTAGCGGGGGGCGTGATGAGCAGTTCTTC
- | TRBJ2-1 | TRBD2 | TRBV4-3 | CASSQDHWLAGGQGEQFF | TGCGCCAGCAGCCAAGATCATTGGCTAGCGGGGGGGCAGGGTGAGCAGTTCTTC
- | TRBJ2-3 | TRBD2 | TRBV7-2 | CASSRGAGAIRTDTQYF | TGTGCCAGCAGCCGCGGAGCGGGGGCTATTCGCACAGATACGCAGTATTTT
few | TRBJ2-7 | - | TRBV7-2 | CASSFWGTKRDEQYF | TGTGCCAGCAGCTTTTGGGGAACTAAACGCGACGAGCAGTACTTC
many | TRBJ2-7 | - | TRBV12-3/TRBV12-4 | CASGTDIRYEQYF | TGTGCCAGCGGCACGGACATTCGATACGAGCAGTACTTC
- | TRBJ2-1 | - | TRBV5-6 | CASSSGTKYNEQFF | TGTGCCAGCAGCTCCGGGACAAAGTACAATGAGCAGTTCTTC
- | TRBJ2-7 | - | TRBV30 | CAWTTAPTYEQYF | TGTGCCTGGACGACAGCCCCCACCTACGAGCAGTACTTC
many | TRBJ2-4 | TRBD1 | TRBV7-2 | CASSSHRGENIQYF | TGTGCCAGCAGCTCACACAGGGGTGAAAACATTCAGTACTTC
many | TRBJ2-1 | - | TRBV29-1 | CSTPGSRSSYNEQFF | TGCAGCACCCCAGGGTCCCGAAGCTCCTACAATGAGCAGTTCTTC
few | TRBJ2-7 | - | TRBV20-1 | CSAGGPDREQYF | TGCAGTGCTGGGGGACCCGATCGCGAGCAGTACTTC
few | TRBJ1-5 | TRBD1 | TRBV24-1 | CATSEQGYRARQPQHF | TGTGCCACCAGTGAACAGGGGTACAGGGCTCGGCAGCCCCAGCATTTT
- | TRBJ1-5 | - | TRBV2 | CASSNDRSSNQPQHF | TGTGCCAGCAGCAACGACAGGTCGAGCAATCAGCCCCAGCATTTT
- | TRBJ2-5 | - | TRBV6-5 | CASSLTPTRKETQYF | TGTGCCAGCAGTCTAACTCCGACGAGGAAAGAGACCCAGTACTTC
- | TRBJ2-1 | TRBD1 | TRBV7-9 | CASSLGTGGFNEQFF | TGTGCCAGCAGCCTCGGGACAGGGGGCTTCAATGAGCAGTTCTTC
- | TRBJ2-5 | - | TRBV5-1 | CASSRGGSEETQYF | TGCGCCAGCAGTCGTGGAGGGTCGGAAGAGACCCAGTACTTC
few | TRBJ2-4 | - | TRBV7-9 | CASSPPMAAGYF | TGTGCCAGCAGCCCCCCAATGGCGGCAGGGTACTTC
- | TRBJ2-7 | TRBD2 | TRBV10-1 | CASSESSGDEQYF | TGCGCCAGCAGTGAGTCGAGCGGGGACGAGCAGTACTTC
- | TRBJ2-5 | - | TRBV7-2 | CASSRTGIEETQYF | TGTGCCAGCAGCCGAACAGGGATAGAAGAGACCCAGTACTTC
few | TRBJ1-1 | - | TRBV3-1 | CASSQQLGNTEAFF | TGTGCCAGCAGCCAACAATTGGGGAACACTGAAGCTTTCTTT
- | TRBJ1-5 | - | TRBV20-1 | CSARTRGPNQPQHF | TGCAGTGCTAGGACCAGGGGCCCCAATCAGCCCCAGCATTTT
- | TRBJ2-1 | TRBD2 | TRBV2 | CASQGLAGGRGEQFF | TGTGCCAGCCAAGGACTAGCGGGGGGTCGGGGTGAGCAGTTCTTC
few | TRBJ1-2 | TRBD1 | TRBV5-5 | CASSLIGTGDYGYTF | TGTGCCAGCAGCTTGATAGGCACAGGGGACTATGGCTACACCTTC
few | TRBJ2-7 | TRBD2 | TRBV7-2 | CASSLEWASGRYEQYF | TGTGCCAGCAGCTTAGAGTGGGCTAGCGGGCGCTACGAGCAGTACTTC
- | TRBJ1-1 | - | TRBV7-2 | CASSLERVMNTEAFF | TGTGCCAGCAGCTTAGAGAGGGTTATGAACACTGAAGCTTTCTTT
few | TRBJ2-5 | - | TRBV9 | CASSPGVGRETQYF | TGTGCCAGCAGCCCAGGAGTGGGGAGAGAGACCCAGTACTTC
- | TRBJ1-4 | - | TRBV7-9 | CASSLRAGAANEKLFF | TGTGCCAGCAGCTTAAGGGCAGGGGCGGCTAATGAAAAACTGTTTTTT
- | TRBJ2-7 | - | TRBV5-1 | CASSIWTASSYEQYF | TGCGCCAGCAGTATATGGACAGCGTCATCCTACGAGCAGTACTTC
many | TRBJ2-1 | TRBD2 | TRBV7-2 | CASSKPSGTYNEQFF | TGTGCCAGCAGCAAACCTAGCGGTACTTACAATGAGCAGTTCTTC
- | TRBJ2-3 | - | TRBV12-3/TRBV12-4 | CATNRLESSTDTQYF | TGTGCCACCAACCGCCTAGAGTCCAGCACAGATACGCAGTATTTT
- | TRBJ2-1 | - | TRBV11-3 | CASSYGRVNEQFF | TGTGCCAGCAGTTACGGTAGGGTGAATGAGCAGTTCTTC
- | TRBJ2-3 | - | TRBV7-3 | CASSLLPVRYF | TGTGCCAGCAGCTTATTACCTGTTCGGTATTTT
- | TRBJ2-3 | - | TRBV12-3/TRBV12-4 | CASSPNADTQYF | TGTGCCAGCAGCCCCAACGCAGATACGCAGTATTTT
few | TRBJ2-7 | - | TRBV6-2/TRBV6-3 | CASSKEWPYEQYF | TGTGCCAGCAGTAAGGAATGGCCCTACGAGCAGTACTTC
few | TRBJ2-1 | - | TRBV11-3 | CASSLVGFEQFF | TGTGCCAGCAGCTTAGTTGGGTTTGAGCAGTTCTTC
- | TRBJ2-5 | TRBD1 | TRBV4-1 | CASSHRDRQETQYF | TGCGCCAGCAGCCACCGGGACAGACAAGAGACCCAGTACTTC
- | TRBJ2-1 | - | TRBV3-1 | CASSRSQVIKSNEQFF | TGTGCCAGCAGCCGCTCACAGGTAATAAAGTCCAATGAGCAGTTCTTC
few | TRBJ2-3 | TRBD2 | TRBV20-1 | CSARDPSGVASTDTQYF | TGCAGTGCTAGAGATCCTAGCGGGGTAGCTAGCACAGATACGCAGTATTTT
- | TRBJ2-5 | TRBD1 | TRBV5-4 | CASSLEQGPLYF | TGTGCCAGCAGCTTGGAACAGGGGCCTTTGTACTTC
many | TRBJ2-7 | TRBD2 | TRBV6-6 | CASSYGAGAYEQYF | TGTGCCAGCAGTTACGGGGCGGGGGCCTACGAGCAGTACTTC
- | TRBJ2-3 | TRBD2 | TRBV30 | CAWSHGLAGGKDTQYF | TGTGCCTGGAGTCACGGACTAGCGGGGGGGAAAGATACGCAGTATTTT